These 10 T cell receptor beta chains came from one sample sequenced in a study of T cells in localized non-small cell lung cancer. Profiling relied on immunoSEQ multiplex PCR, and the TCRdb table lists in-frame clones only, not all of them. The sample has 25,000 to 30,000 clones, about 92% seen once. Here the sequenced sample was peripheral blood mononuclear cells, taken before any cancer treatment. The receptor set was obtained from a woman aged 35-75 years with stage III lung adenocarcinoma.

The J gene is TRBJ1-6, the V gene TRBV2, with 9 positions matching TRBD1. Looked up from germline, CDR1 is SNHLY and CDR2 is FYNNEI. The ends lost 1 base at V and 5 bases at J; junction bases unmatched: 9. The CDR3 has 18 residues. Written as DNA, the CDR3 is TGTGCCAGCAGTGAAGAAGGACAGGGGACCATTAATAATTCACCCCTCCACTTT. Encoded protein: CASSEEGQGTINNSPLHF.

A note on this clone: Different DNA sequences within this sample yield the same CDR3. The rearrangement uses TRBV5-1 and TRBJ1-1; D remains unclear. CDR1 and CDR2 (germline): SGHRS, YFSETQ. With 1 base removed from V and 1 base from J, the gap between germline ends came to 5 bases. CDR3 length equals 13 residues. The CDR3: CASSLQENTEAFF. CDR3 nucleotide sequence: TGCGCCAGCAGCTTGCAGGAGAACACTGAAGCTTTCTTT.

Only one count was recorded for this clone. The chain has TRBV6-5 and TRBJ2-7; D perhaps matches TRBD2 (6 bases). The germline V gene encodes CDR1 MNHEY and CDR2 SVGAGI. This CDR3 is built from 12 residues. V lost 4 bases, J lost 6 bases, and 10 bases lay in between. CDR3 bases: TGTGCCAGCAGTTCTTCCGGGGGCGAGCAGTACTTC. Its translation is CASSSSGGEQYF.

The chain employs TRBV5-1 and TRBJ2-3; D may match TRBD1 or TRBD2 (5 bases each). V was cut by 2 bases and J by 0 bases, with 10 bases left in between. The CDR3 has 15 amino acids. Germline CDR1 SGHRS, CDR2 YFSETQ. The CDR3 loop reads CASSFGTSSTDTQYF. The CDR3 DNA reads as TGCGCCAGCAGCTTTGGGACGTCCAGCACAGATACGCAGTATTTT.

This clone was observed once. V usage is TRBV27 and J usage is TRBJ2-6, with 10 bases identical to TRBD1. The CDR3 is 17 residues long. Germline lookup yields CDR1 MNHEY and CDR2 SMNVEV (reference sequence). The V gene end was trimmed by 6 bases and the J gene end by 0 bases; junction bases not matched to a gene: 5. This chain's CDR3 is CASRSRDRGSGANVLTF. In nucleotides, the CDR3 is TGTGCCAGCAGAAGCAGGGACAGGGGCTCTGGGGCCAACGTCCTGACTTTC.

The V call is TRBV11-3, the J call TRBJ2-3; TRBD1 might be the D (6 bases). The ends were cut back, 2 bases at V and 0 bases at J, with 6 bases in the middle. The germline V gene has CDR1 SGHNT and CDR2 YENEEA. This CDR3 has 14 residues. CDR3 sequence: CASSLTGSTDTQYF. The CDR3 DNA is TGTGCCAGCAGCTTAACAGGGAGCACAGATACGCAGTATTTT.

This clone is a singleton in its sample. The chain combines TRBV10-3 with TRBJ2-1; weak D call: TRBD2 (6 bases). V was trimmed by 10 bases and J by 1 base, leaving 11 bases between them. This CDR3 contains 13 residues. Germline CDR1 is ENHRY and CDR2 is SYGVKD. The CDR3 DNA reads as TGTGCCACCCTGGAGGGATCCTACAATGAGCAGTTCTTC. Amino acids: CATLEGSYNEQFF.

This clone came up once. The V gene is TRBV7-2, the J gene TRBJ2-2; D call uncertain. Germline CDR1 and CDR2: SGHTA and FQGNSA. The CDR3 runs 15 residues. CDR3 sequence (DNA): TGTGTCACCTCGACTTTGTTAGCTAACACCGGGGAGCTGTTTTTT. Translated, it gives CVTSTLLANTGELFF.

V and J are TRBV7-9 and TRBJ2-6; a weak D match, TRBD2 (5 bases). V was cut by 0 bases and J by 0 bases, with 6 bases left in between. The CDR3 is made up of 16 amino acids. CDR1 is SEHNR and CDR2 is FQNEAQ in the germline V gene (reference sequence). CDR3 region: CASSLALASGANVLTF. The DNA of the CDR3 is TGTGCCAGCAGCTTAGCTCTAGCCTCTGGGGCCAACGTCCTGACTTTC.

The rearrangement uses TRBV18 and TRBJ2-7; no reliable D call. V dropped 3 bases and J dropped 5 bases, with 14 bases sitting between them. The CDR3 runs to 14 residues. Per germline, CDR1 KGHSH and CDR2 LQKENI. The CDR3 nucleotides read TGTGCCAGCTCACCTAGGATTAGGGAAGACGAGCAGTACTTC. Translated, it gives CASSPRIREDEQYF.